This note documents a single T cell receptor beta chain sequence. Its specificity is not known. The data originate from a study of cytomegalovirus exposure and HLA in healthy donors. Study-level results: In a later analysis, a missense DCLRE1C variant was linked to TCR beta V- and J-gene trimming. Some TCR beta chains (roughly 160 of them) were listed as cytomegalovirus-associated.

Among the donors, all were healthy bone marrow donors. The V and J ends lost 5 bases and 3 bases, in that order; junction bases with no gene match: 3. CDR3 length: 13 residues. The V gene's germline CDR1 is GTSNPN and CDR2 SVGIG (reference sequence). It was with 60 Vbeta and 13 Jbeta primers that the PCR ran. The table came from immunoSEQ multiplex PCR; TCRdb's copy has only in-frame clones and leaves some out. The table shows 95,000 to 100,000 clones, with 65% to 80% occurring only once. The chain carries TRBV30 and TRBJ2-7; 11 nucleotides match TRBD1. This clonotype was sampled from a man between 60 and 75 years old in good health and CMV-seropositive. Specimen: PBMCs. CDR3: CAWRTGGLYEQYF. CDR3 DNA: TGTGCCTGGCGGACAGGGGGCCTCTACGAGCAGTACTTC.